This TCR beta chain is from a study of T cells expressing NK-cell markers. Study overall: Obtained from sorted CD3+CD56+NKG2C+, CD3+CD56+NKG2C- and CD3+CD56-NKG2C+ T cells were the TCR beta repertoires. Eight donors were sequenced, seven testing HCMV-seropositive and one testing seronegative. General study findings and limits: In a group of about 6 donors, dominant NKG2C+ clonotypes represented 1.0-7.0% of CD8+ T cells.

Libraries used 5'RACE template switching adding universal primer site and UMIs. TCRdb reprocessed the 5' RACE reads and stores each CDR3 protein as one record, lacking DNA. The table lists 140,000 or so distinct CDR3 sequences. Per germline, CDR1 MGHRA and CDR2 YSYEKL. The CDR3 contains 16 residues. Note on this clonotype: Its cognate antigen is unknown.

The sequencing input was blood T cells: a sorted CD56 or NKG2C T cell subset, CD4+ or CD8+ T cells, or bulk PBMC T cells (not recorded which). The chain combines TRBV4-1 with TRBJ2-7; the TCRdb call, TRBD1, lacks DNA for checking. The receptor's source is a man younger than 35 in good health. The CDR3 region is CASSQDSAGVIYEQYF.